A selection of T cell receptor beta chains follows, all from one sample in a study of T-cell reconstitution after alpha-beta-depleted transplantation in children. TCRdb re-analysed the PCR reads in MiXCR, keeping a single row per CDR3 protein. The table has about 110,000 distinct CDR3 sequences, more than 20% seen once. The sequencing used PBMCs, mostly from graft donor cells, collected 180 days after TCRalphabeta/CD19-depleted stem cell transplant. Receptor source: a male patient under 10 years old who had a stem cell transplant for chronic granulomatous disease, so the T cells may come from the graft donor. Each CDR3 is given with its conserved first and last residue. The D gene is left open where the match is weak. For some rows the clone size is stated as once, few or many, or as a class when expanded; others skip it.

V gene,clone size,J gene,D gene,CDR3 protein
TRBV5-5,few,TRBJ2-6,.,CASSRLISGANVLTF
TRBV20-1,many,TRBJ2-5,TRBD2,CSARTSGQETQYF
TRBV29-1,few,TRBJ2-2,TRBD1,CSELAPFRTGSYPGELFF
TRBV12-3/TRBV12-4,few,TRBJ2-2,.,CASSRTPETGAGPNTGELFF
TRBV20-1,many,TRBJ2-1,TRBD2,CSALWTSSYNEQFF
TRBV12-3/TRBV12-4,.,TRBJ1-1,.,CASSPGIRSEAFF
TRBV10-3,.,TRBJ2-7,.,CAIIKKEARTYEQYF
TRBV12-3/TRBV12-4,few,TRBJ2-3,.,CASRRREDTQYF
TRBV6-5,.,TRBJ2-5,.,CASSYSIGALQETQYF
TRBV10-3,few,TRBJ1-3,TRBD1,CAISEYDRAGNTIYF
TRBV5-5,once,TRBJ2-2,.,CASSRLGTNTGELFF
TRBV29-1,.,TRBJ2-1,TRBD2,CSVDSLSSGRAYQQFF